The clone carrying this T cell receptor (beta chain) turned up a few times. From the 5' RACE reads, TCRdb called clonotypes with MiXCR, one entry per CDR3 protein. The sample has around 30,000 distinct CDR3 sequences; approximately 25% are singletons. Trimming removed 11 bases from V and 0 bases from J, with 17 bases in between. The CDR3 has 14 amino acids. Germline V gene sequence: CDR1 SNHLY, CDR2 FYNNEI. Sequencing was done on a sample of memory CD4+ T cells sorted from blood. Described subset: memory CD4+ T cells, CD4+CD45RO+CD25-. J is TRBJ2-7 and V is TRBV2; no definite D call. The receptor was derived from a female donor with breast cancer. The CDR3, as DNA: TGTGCCGCCCTAGAGACCCCCAGCTCCTACGAGCAGTACTTC. This sequence encodes CAALETPSSYEQYF.